This entry is about one TCR beta chain. Its antigen remains unidentified. An assay was performed, and its level was deep. Only in-frame clones appear in the TCRdb table, and some are missing; sequencing was by immunoSEQ multiplex PCR. The repertoire holds roughly 2,000,000 clones, with about 95% as singletons. This specimen comes from a study of shared clonotypes between healthy human individuals. The naive CD8 fraction comprised CD45RO-negative cells positively selected for CCR7 and excluded terminally differentiated effector memory CD45RA+ cells. CDR1 and CDR2 (germline): SGHAT, FQNNGV. V lost 8 bases and J 3 bases, leaving 20 bases between the germline ends. The CDR3 sequence is 16 residues long. Findings and limits, study-wide: The naive CD4 repertoires of four donors were compared, and around 4.9% of clonotypes were shared. Generally, estimated richness proved larger in naive subsets than it did in memory subsets. An expected dependence of interdonor clonotype sharing on sequencing depth was noted.

The source of this sequence is a man aged 18 to 30 in good health. The chain carries TRBV11-2 and TRBJ1-3; maybe TRBD1 (6 bases). The sample comprised naive CD8+ T cells sorted from blood. The CDR3 region has the DNA TGTGCCAGCTCCGCTAACACAGGGCTTTTTGGAAACACCATATATTTT. It is translated as CASSANTGLFGNTIYF.